Shown below are 30 T cell receptor beta chains from a single sample sequenced in a study of blood T cell repertoires in COVID-19 (dated by TCRdb to the early 2020s). Preparation of the library involved the immunoSEQ multiplex PCR assay. TCRdb stores this immuneACCESS table with in-frame sequences only. Part of the clones is absent; in the studies checked, under half of the shortfall reflects unresolved V genes, and no reason is known for the rest. This sample has 200,000 or so clones in its table, and around 84% of those were observed once. Clones ranked in the top ten supply 2.9% of the sample. The specimen was peripheral blood. The receptors originated from a man aged 45 to 65 who had recovered from COVID-19.

Points on this clone: The junction departs from the called germline gene at one end, perhaps through a read error. The gene calls are TRBV28 and TRBJ2-1, with 15 bases aligning to TRBD2. The CDR3 is made up of 15 amino acids. In germline, CDR1 is MDHEN, CDR2 SYDVKM. The CDR3 is CASILGTSGRNEQFF. The CDR3 DNA is TGTGCCAGCATTTTAGGGACTAGCGGGAGGAATGAGCAGTTCTTC.

This chain joins TRBV24-1 and TRBJ2-1; a possible D gene is TRBD1 (5 bases). CDR1 and CDR2 (germline): KGHDR, SFDVKD. The CDR3 length is 13 residues. The V end lost 9 bases, the J end lost 3 bases, and 11 bases lay between the germline ends. The CDR3 here is CATSETVYNEQFF. CDR3 sequence (DNA): TGTGCCACCTCCGAGACAGTCTACAATGAGCAGTTCTTC.

This sequence joins TRBV6-5 and TRBJ1-2, with 10 positions matching TRBD1. CDR1 is MNHEY, CDR2 SVGAGI, per germline. Unmatched junction bases numbered 12, after V lost 7 bases and J lost 7 bases. The CDR3 runs to 15 residues. The CDR3 region has the DNA TGTGCCAGCATCAAGACCGGGACAGGGGTGCTTGGCTACACCTTC. This sequence encodes CASIKTGTGVLGYTF.

This chain joins TRBV7-8 and TRBJ2-7; 8 bases are a match to TRBD1. The CDR3 runs to 15 residues. Germline values: CDR1 SGHVS, CDR2 FQNEAQ. Trimming at V came to 1 base and at J to 6 bases, leaving 8 bases not matched to a gene. CDR3 in DNA: TGTGCCAGCAGCTTAGTTTCACAGGGGGGCAGCGAGCAGTACTTC. Its translation: CASSLVSQGGSEQYF.

This clone was detected once. The chain uses TRBV5-8 and TRBJ1-3; 7 bases agree with TRBD1. The germline CDR1 and CDR2 sequences are SGHTS and YDEGEE. The CDR3 covers 16 residues. Trimming took 9 bases from V and 2 from J; bases not matched to a gene: 14. This CDR3 is CATKRQGIRPGNTIYF. CDR3 in DNA: TGTGCCACTAAACGACAGGGTATACGGCCTGGAAACACCATATATTTT. Drawing the rest from reference TRBV5-8 and TRBJ1-3, the complete variable domain is EAGVTQSPTHLIKTRGQQATLRCSPISGHTSVYWYQQALGLGLQFLLWYDEGEERNRGNFPPRFSGRQFPNYSSELNVNALELEDSALYLCATKRQGIRPGNTIYFGEGSWLTVV.

The rearrangement joins TRBV4-2 to TRBJ2-7; possibly TRBD2 for D (7 bases). V was trimmed by 0 bases and J by 2 bases, leaving 14 bases between them. CDR1 LGHNA and CDR2 YNFKEQ come from the germline V gene. The CDR3 runs to 16 residues. The DNA of the CDR3 is TGTGCCAGCAGCCAAGAAGGGGGGGTAGCCCCCTACGAGCAGTACTTC. Amino acid sequence: CASSQEGGVAPYEQYF.

J is TRBJ2-4 and V is TRBV7-2, with 7 bases aligning to TRBD1. V lost 4 bases, J lost 3 bases, and 9 bases stayed unmatched. The CDR3 runs 16 residues. From germline, CDR1 is SGHTA and CDR2 FQGNSA. CDR3 residues: CASSSQGFGIKNIQYF. The DNA for the CDR3 is TGTGCCAGCAGCTCACAGGGGTTTGGGATCAAAAACATTCAGTACTTC.

The chain links TRBV12-5 to TRBJ2-1; TRBD2 agrees at 8 bases. The germline gives CDR1 LGHNT, CDR2 FRNRAP. The CDR3 has 13 amino acids. Trimming took 6 bases from V and 9 from J; bases not matched to a gene: 7. Here the CDR3 DNA reads TGTGCTAGTGGCCCCGGGACTAGTATTGAGCAGTTCTTC. Translated: CASGPGTSIEQFF.

The chain has TRBV7-8 and TRBJ2-1; 11 bases agree with TRBD2. Germline-derived CDR1 and CDR2 are SGHVS and FQNEAQ. The ends lost 2 bases at V and 7 bases at J; junction bases unmatched: 7. This CDR3 spans 16 amino acids. CDR3 sequence reads: CASSLLTSGSRNEQFF. CDR3 in DNA: TGTGCCAGCAGCTTATTAACTAGCGGGAGTAGGAATGAGCAGTTCTTC. Full variable domain (rest looked up from reference TRBV7-8 and TRBJ2-1): GAGVSQSPRYKVAKRGQDVALRCDPISGHVSLFWYQQALGQGPEFLTYFQNEAQLDKSGLPSDRFFAERPEGSVSTLKIQRTQQEDSAVYLCASSLLTSGSRNEQFFGPGTRLTVL.

In regard to this clone: The same CDR3 can be traced to other DNA sequences in this sample. The V gene is TRBV19, the J gene TRBJ1-5; D gene unclear. The CDR3 covers 13 residues. Germline CDR1 and CDR2: LNHDA and SQIVND (reference sequence). The V and J ends lost 3 bases and 2 bases respectively, with 5 bases between them. DNA for the CDR3: TGTGCCAGTAGTATCCCGGGCAATCAGCCCCAGCATTTT. Translation gives CASSIPGNQPQHF.

The rearrangement joins TRBV18 to TRBJ2-1; 12 nucleotides match TRBD2. Germline V CDR1 and CDR2: KGHSH, LQKENI. The CDR3 covers 16 residues. The trim removed 3 bases at V and 4 bases at J, leaving 4 bases unmatched. The CDR3: CASSPKGLAGYNEQFF. DNA of the CDR3: TGTGCCAGCTCACCTAAAGGACTAGCGGGGTACAATGAGCAGTTCTTC.

J is TRBJ2-5 and V is TRBV13; 11 bases align to TRBD2. The length of the CDR3 is 15 residues. Germline V lookup: CDR1 PRHDT, CDR2 FYEKMQ (reference sequence). V lost 3 bases, J lost 4 bases, and 4 bases stayed unmatched. CDR3 DNA sequence: TGTGCCAGCAGCTTCGGGACTAGCGGATTAGAGACCCAGTACTTC. This gives the protein CASSFGTSGLETQYF.

The chain is built from TRBV30 and TRBJ2-1; D remains ambiguous. Germline assignment: CDR1 GTSNPN and CDR2 SVGIG (reference sequence). The CDR3 runs to 13 residues. V was clipped by 4 bases and J by 2 bases, with 9 bases between them. This chain's CDR3 is CAWNSLAYNEQFF. CDR3 in DNA: TGTGCCTGGAATAGTTTAGCCTACAATGAGCAGTTCTTC.

The chain couples TRBV28 to TRBJ2-7; maybe TRBD1 (5 bases). Deletions cut 6 bases from V and 6 bases from J, with 9 bases between. The germline CDR1 and CDR2 sequences are MDHEN and SYDVKM. The CDR3 consists of 11 residues. Here the CDR3 reads CASRTESEQYF. The CDR3 nucleotides are TGTGCCAGCAGGACAGAATCCGAGCAGTACTTC.

The chain joins TRBV27 to TRBJ2-2, with D possibly TRBD2 on 6 matching bases. Trimming took 3 bases from V and 7 from J, leaving 9 bases between them. CDR1 and CDR2 from the germline V gene are MNHEY and SMNVEV (reference sequence). CDR3 length equals 13 residues. CDR3 DNA: TGTGCCAGCAGTTTCGGAGGGAGCGGGGAGCTGTTTTTT. This sequence encodes CASSFGGSGELFF.

The J gene is TRBJ2-7, the V gene TRBV10-2; 10 nucleotides align to TRBD2. Germline V gene lookup returns CDR1 WSHSY and CDR2 SAAADI. The trim removed 10 bases at V and 4 bases at J, leaving 10 bases unmatched. This CDR3 comprises 14 residues. The CDR3 bases are TGCGCCACCCGGGAAGCGGGAGGGCCTTACGAGCAGTACTTC. Its protein product is CATREAGGPYEQYF.

The chain has TRBV6-7 and TRBJ2-7, with 11 bases identical to TRBD2. TRBV6-7 is noted as an ORF with a role that remains uncertain. Trimming at V came to 4 bases and at J to 1 base, leaving 6 bases not matched to a gene. There are 16 residues in the CDR3. The CDR3 is CASSFTGTSGSYEQYF. CDR3 bases: TGTGCCAGCAGTTTCACCGGGACTAGCGGATCCTACGAGCAGTACTTC.

This sequence joins TRBV2 and TRBJ1-4; possible D gene TRBD1, 5 bases. This CDR3 is 13 amino acids long. V lost 1 base and J 10 bases, leaving 10 bases between the germline ends. Germline CDR1 and CDR2: SNHLY and FYNNEI. CDR3 bases: TGTGCCAGCAGTGAAGGGTGGGGGGGAAAACTGTTTTTT. Translated, it gives CASSEGWGGKLFF.

V gene TRBV5-1 combines with J gene TRBJ2-5, with a weak D call TRBD1 (6 bases). V shed 0 bases and J shed 1 base, with 10 bases lying between them. The germline V gene encodes CDR1 SGHRS and CDR2 YFSETQ. The CDR3 runs to 15 residues. The CDR3 here is CASSLGGTSQETQYF. The CDR3 region has the DNA TGCGCCAGCAGCTTGGGAGGGACAAGCCAAGAGACCCAGTACTTC.

This chain links TRBV4-1 with TRBJ2-5, with 7 bases matching TRBD1. The V segment lost 0 bases and the J segment 4 bases; nucleotides outside the gene matches: 5. Germline V gives CDR1 MGHRA, CDR2 YSYEKL. The CDR3 loop spans 15 amino acids. The CDR3 sequence is CASSQDGTGVETQYF. The CDR3 region has the DNA TGCGCCAGCAGCCAAGATGGCACAGGGGTAGAGACCCAGTACTTC.

The CDR3 here is CASSQGPGHSLQETQYF. The CDR3 DNA sequence: TGTGCCAGCAGCCAGGGGCCGGGACATTCATTACAAGAGACCCAGTACTTC. V and J are TRBV11-3 and TRBJ2-5, with D perhaps TRBD1 (6 bases). Per germline, CDR1 SGHNT and CDR2 YENEEA. The CDR3 is 17 amino acids. V gave up 5 bases and J gave up 2 bases, with 21 bases separating them. Full variable domain (rest looked up from reference TRBV11-3 and TRBJ2-5): EAGVVQSPRYKIIEKKQPVAFWCNPISGHNTLYWYLQNLGQGPELLIRYENEEAVDDSQLPKDRFSAERLKGVDSTLKIQPAELGDSAVYLCASSQGPGHSLQETQYFGPGTRLLVL.

The rearrangement joins TRBV27 to TRBJ2-2; tentatively, D is TRBD1 (5 bases). Trimming took off 5 bases at V and 4 bases at J, with 14 bases between the two ends. The CDR3 runs to 15 residues. Germline CDR1 MNHEY, CDR2 SMNVEV (reference sequence). CDR3 DNA sequence: TGTGCCAGCAGTCCGCAGGGTAGGCTCACCGGGGAGCTGTTTTTT. As protein: CASSPQGRLTGELFF.

CDR3: CASSRTSGTSYNEQFF. CDR3 coding DNA: TGTGCCAGCAGTCGGACTAGCGGAACCTCCTACAATGAGCAGTTCTTC. This chain connects TRBV27 to TRBJ2-1; TRBD2 matches at 10 bases. The V segment lost 5 bases and the J segment 0 bases; nucleotides outside the gene matches: 4. The germline V gene has CDR1 MNHEY and CDR2 SMNVEV (reference sequence). The CDR3 sequence is 16 residues long.

This clone appeared a few times. The CDR3 loop reads CASSLGGTGVGYTF. The CDR3 DNA reads TGTGCCAGCAGCTTAGGCGGGACAGGGGTTGGCTACACCTTC. The chain uses TRBV11-2 and TRBJ1-2, with TRBD1 identical over 10 bases. The J segment lost 7 bases and the V segment lost 1 base, leaving 3 bases of the junction unmatched. CDR1 SGHAT and CDR2 FQNNGV come from the germline V gene. The length of the CDR3 is 14 residues.

The chain uses TRBV18 and TRBJ2-7, with 7 bases that match TRBD1. With V trimmed by 8 bases and J by 0 bases, 4 bases remained unmatched. CDR3 length: 13 amino acids. Germline CDR1 and CDR2: KGHSH and LQKENI. The CDR3 spells CASRGQFSYEQYF. In DNA, the CDR3 is TGTGCCAGCCGGGGACAGTTCTCCTACGAGCAGTACTTC. Full variable domain (remainder filled in from reference TRBV18 and TRBJ2-7): NAGVMQNPRHLVRRRGQEARLRCSPMKGHSHVYWYRQLPEEGLKFMVYLQKENIIDESGMPKERFSAEFPKEGPSILRIQQVVRGDSAAYFCASRGQFSYEQYFGPGTRLTVT.

This chain links TRBV27 with TRBJ2-2, with 7 bases matching TRBD2. Germline CDR1 and CDR2: MNHEY and SMNVEV (reference sequence). CDR3 size: 16 residues. Trimming removed 2 bases from V and 4 bases from J; junction bases left unmatched: 7. The CDR3 here is CASSLGLAVLTGELFF. The CDR3 coding sequence is TGTGCCAGCAGTTTAGGGCTAGCGGTACTCACCGGGGAGCTGTTTTTT.

CDR3 coding DNA: TGTGCCAGCAGCTTAGATTACGCGGGGGGTGGCTACACCTTC. This encodes CASSLDYAGGGYTF. The gene calls are TRBV7-2 and TRBJ1-2; weak D call: TRBD1 (5 bases). Germline CDR1 reads SGHTA; CDR2 reads FQGNSA. The CDR3 length is 14 residues. V lost 1 base to trimming and J lost 7 bases, with 13 bases between them.

The V and J genes are TRBV15 and TRBJ2-1; no clear D gene. Germline values: CDR1 LNHNV, CDR2 YYDKDF (reference sequence). Trimming left V 3 bases short and J 4 bases short, with 16 bases between. This CDR3 spans 16 amino acids. CDR3 sequence reads: CATSRFKEVGYNEQFF. Here the CDR3 DNA reads TGTGCCACCAGCAGGTTCAAAGAGGTGGGTTACAATGAGCAGTTCTTC.

The V and J genes are TRBV11-2 and TRBJ2-3, with D possibly matching TRBD1 (5 bases). Germline assignment: CDR1 SGHAT and CDR2 FQNNGV. V was pared by 1 base and J by 9 bases, with 8 bases between. This CDR3 region has 12 residues. CDR3 sequence (DNA): TGTGCCAGCAGCTTAGTAGGGGCCACGCAGTATTTT. This gives the protein CASSLVGATQYF.

The chain combines TRBV11-3 with TRBJ2-7; perhaps TRBD1 as D (6 bases). V lost 4 bases and J 0 bases, leaving 13 bases between the germline ends. This CDR3 contains 15 residues. Germline V gene sequence: CDR1 SGHNT, CDR2 YENEEA. CDR3 amino acids: CASSSGVGSSYEQYF. DNA for the CDR3: TGTGCCAGCAGCTCAGGGGTTGGGAGCTCCTACGAGCAGTACTTC.